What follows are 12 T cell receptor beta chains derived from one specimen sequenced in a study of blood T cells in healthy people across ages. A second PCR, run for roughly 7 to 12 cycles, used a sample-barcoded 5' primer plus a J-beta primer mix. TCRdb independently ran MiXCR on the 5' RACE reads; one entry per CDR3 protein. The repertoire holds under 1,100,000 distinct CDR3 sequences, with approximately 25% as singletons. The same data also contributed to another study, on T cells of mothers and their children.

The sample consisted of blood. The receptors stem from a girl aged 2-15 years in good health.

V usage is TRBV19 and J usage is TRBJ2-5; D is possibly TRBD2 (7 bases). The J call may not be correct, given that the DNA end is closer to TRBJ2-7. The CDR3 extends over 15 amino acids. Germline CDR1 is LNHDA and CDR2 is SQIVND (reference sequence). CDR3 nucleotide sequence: TGTGCCAGTAGTAGGCCACAGGGAGGGTCGTACGAGCAGTACTTC. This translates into CASSRPQGGSYEQYF.

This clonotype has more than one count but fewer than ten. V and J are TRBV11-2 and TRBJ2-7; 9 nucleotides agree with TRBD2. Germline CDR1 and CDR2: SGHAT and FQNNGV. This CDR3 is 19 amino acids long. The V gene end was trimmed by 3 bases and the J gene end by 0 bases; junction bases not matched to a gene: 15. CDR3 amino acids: CASSLGRVSSGKISYEQYF. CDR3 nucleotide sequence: TGTGCCAGCAGCTTGGGGAGGGTTTCTAGCGGGAAGATCTCCTACGAGCAGTACTTC.

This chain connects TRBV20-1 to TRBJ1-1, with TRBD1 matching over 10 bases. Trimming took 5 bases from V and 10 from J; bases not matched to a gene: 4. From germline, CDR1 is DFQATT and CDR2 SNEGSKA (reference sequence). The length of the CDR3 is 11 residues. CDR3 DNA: TGCAGTGCTGCGGGACAGGGGAGAGCTTTCTTT. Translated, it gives CSAAGQGRAFF.

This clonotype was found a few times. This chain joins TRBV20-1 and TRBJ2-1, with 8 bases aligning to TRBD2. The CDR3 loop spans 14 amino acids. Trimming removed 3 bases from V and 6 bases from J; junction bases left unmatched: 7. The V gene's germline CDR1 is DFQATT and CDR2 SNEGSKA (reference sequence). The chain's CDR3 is CSASPLGRGNEQFF. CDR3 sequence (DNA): TGCAGTGCTAGCCCCCTCGGGAGGGGCAATGAGCAGTTCTTC.

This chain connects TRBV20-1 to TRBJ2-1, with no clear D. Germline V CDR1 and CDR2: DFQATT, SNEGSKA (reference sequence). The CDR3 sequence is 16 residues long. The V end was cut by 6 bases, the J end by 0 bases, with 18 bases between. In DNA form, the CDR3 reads TGCAGTGCGCCGGGCATCTCCAAGAGCTCCTACAATGAGCAGTTCTTC. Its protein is CSAPGISKSSYNEQFF.

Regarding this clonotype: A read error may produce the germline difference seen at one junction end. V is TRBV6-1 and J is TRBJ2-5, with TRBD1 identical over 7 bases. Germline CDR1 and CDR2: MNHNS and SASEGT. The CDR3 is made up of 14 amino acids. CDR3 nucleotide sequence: TGTGCCAGCACCGAAAATGTGGCAGATAGGGGGCAAGAGTTC. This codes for CASTENVADRGQEF.

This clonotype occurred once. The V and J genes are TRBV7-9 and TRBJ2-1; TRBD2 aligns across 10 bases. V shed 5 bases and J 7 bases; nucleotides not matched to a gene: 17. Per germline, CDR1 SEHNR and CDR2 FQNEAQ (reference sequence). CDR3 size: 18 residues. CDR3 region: CASSPRVGLAGVLNEQFF. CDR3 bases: TGTGCCAGCAGCCCTCGGGTGGGTCTAGCGGGGGTCCTTAATGAGCAGTTCTTC.

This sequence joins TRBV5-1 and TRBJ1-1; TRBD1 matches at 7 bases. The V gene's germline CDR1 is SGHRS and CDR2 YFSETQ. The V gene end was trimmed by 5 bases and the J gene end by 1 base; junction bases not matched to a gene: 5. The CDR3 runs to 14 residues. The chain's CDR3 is CASSIDRANTEAFF. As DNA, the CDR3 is TGCGCCAGCAGTATTGACAGGGCGAACACTGAAGCTTTCTTT.

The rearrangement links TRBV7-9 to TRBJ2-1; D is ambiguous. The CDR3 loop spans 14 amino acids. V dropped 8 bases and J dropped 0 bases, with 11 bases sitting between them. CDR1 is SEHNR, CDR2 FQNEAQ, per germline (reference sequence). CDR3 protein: CASHDVSSYNEQFF. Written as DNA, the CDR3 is TGTGCCAGCCACGATGTTAGCTCCTACAATGAGCAGTTCTTC.

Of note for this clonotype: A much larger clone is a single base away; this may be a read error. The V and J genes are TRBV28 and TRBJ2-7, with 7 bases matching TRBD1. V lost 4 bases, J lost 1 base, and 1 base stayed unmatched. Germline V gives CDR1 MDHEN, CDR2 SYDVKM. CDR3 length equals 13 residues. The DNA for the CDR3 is TGTGCCAGCAGTTGGGGACAGTCCTACGAGCAGTACTTC. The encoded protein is CASSWGQSYEQYF. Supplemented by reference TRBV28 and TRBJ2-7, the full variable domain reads DVKVTQSSRYLVKRTGEKVFLECVQDMDHENMFWYRQDPGLGLRLIYFSYDVKMKEKGDIPEGYSVSREKKERFSLILESASTNQTSMYLCASSWGQSYEQYFGPGTRLTVT.

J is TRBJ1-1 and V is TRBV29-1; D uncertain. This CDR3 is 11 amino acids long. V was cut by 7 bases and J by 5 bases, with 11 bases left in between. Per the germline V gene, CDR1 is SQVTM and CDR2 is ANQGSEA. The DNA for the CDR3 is TGCAGCGACACTTGGGGTACTGAAGCTTTCTTT. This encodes CSDTWGTEAFF.

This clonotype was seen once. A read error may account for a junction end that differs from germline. CDR3 residues: CSAGLAGVYADMQCF. The CDR3 DNA follows: TGCAGTGCTGGACTAGCGGGAGTGTATGCAGATATGCAGTGTTTT. This chain joins TRBV20-1 and TRBJ2-3; TRBD2 aligns across 13 bases. CDR1 and CDR2 (germline): DFQATT, SNEGSKA (reference sequence). The CDR3 has 15 amino acids.